What follows describes a single TCR beta chain. The antigen it recognizes is unknown. Coverage ceases 3 residues before the CDR3 finishes, and the germline J gene fills in the end. Every participant had a single incident cervical HPV16 infection, and women with prevalent HPV16 infections were excluded. Cervical HPV DNA was detected with MY09/MY11 PCR, and genotyping was done by dot-blot hybridization. About 14 mL of heparinized blood was centrifuged, after which the buffy coat was aliquoted, frozen at -30 degrees C, and then stored at -80 degrees C. Genomic DNA was extracted from buffy coat specimens using QIAGEN kits. The data originate from a study of T cells in women clearing cervical HPV infection (dated by TCRdb to the late 2010s). As for the study more broadly: The cases were some 27 women with histologically confirmed HPV16-related CIN3 or worse, and 2 of these cases were invasive cancers. For cases, a median interval of 149 days, with an interquartile range of 90 to 200 days, was observed between lesion detection and blood sampling. Five blinded duplicates per group were added as quality controls, giving some 60 samples: some 50 participants and 10 replicates. Cases and controls were matched on year of sample collection and on age within five years. Median age was roughly 33 years in cases versus just over 37 in controls, and baseline characteristics did not differ significantly. The exploratory proof-of-principle case-control study was nested within the Guanacaste HPV Natural History Study in Costa Rica and compared TCR repertoires across cervical HPV16 outcomes. Controls were around 23 women whose single incident HPV16 infection cleared within 12 months without precancer or cancer developing. Because only a few women had HLA typing data, the possibility that HLA type acted as a confounder could not be ruled out. Blood from cases was collected at the visit where the lesion was first found, while blood from controls was collected once the infection could no longer be detected. In the parent cohort, about 10,000 women aged 18 or older were enrolled in Guanacaste, Costa Rica, during 1993 to 1994 and then followed for under 9 years. The paper as a whole reports these results and caveats: Because T-cell numbers per sample were unknown, differences in richness could reflect varying T-cell content rather than repertoire biology. The cross-sectional design could not show whether the associations came before the infection or were a result of it, and neither effector/memory subsets nor HPV-specific T cells were isolated. TCR repertoire richness was significantly higher in CIN3+ cases than in controls across sequencing depths, while evenness did not differ. By combining richness with V gene abundances, random forest classifiers separated cases from controls with an estimated AUC of under 0.85. TRBV6-7 relative abundance was lower in cases than in controls (around 0.11% versus 0.16%; Bonferroni P = 0.0008).

TCR beta CDR3 regions were amplified by multiplex PCR from an average of about 1.1 ug genomic DNA per sample using the immunoSEQ assay. Primer bias was corrected in the assay by using a complete synthetic TCR repertoire to establish an amplification baseline. The amplicons were sequenced on the Illumina platform. Regarding the original processing steps: Error correction of the sequences involved clustering with frequency ratios plus a modified nearest-neighbor algorithm, after which the sequences were analyzed in the immunoSEQ Analyzer using IMGT gene definitions. At each rarefaction depth, TCR richness and evenness were averaged across 20 rarefaction repeats, and samples with fewer sequences than that depth were excluded. Relative abundances of V, D and J genes were compared between groups using Wilcoxon rank sum tests, with FDR correction applied. In the blinded duplicates, the intraclass correlation was 95.6% for TCR richness and averaged around 78% across 60 to 70 gene segments. This is the immuneACCESS table as TCRdb keeps it, with only in-frame sequences that have V and J called. A part of the clones is gone; compared with another copy, unresolved V genes explain less than half, and the rest is unexplained. From that table come the V and J calls and clone size; the DNA was used to work out D and trimming. This sample's table carries about 28,000 clones. Jointly, the top ten make up 15% to 20% of the sample.

V ends up 6 bases short and J 1 base short, with an unmatched junction base count of 12. From its cysteine to its phenylalanine, the CDR3 spans 17 amino acids. The 42 bases shown cover part of the CDR3, and their frame starts at base 1. Sequences LNHDA (CDR1) and SQIVND (CDR2) are obtained from the germline V gene (reference sequence). This TCR came from a woman aged 18 to 75 with a cervical HPV16 infection that either progressed to CIN3+ or cleared (not recorded which). What was sequenced was blood buffy coat. The sequence links TRBV19 to TRBJ1-1; the junction holds 9 bases that match TRBD1. The encoded CDR3 is CASSTLGTGIPNTEAFF. Incomplete CDR3 DNA: TGTGCCAGTAGCACCTTGGGGACAGGGATACCGAACACTGAA.